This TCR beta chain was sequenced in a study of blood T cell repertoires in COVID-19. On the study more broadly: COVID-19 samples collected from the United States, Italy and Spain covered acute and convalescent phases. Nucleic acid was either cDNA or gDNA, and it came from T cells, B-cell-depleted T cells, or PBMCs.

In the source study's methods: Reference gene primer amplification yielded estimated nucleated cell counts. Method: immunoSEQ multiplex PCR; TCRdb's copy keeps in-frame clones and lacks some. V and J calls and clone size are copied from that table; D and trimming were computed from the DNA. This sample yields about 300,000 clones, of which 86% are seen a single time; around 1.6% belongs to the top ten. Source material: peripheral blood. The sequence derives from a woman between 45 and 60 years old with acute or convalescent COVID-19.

Here the CDR3 DNA reads TGTGCCAGCAGCTTGCTATGGGACAGGGAGCCCTACGAGCAGTACTTC. Amino acids: CASSLLWDREPYEQYF. This rearrangement joins TRBV5-6 to TRBJ2-7; 9 positions match TRBD1. Germline CDR1 is SGHDT and CDR2 is YYEEEE. This CDR3 contains 16 residues. V shed 1 base, J shed 2 bases, and the junction held 7 bases outside the gene matches.